Presented here are 19 T cell receptor beta chains from one specimen sequenced in a study of radiation and T cells in renal cell carcinoma. Indicated treatment: treatment-naive control, cytoreductive nephrectomy. Measured with immunoSEQ multiplex PCR; TCRdb has only the in-frame clones, and not every one. Of about 8,900 clones in the sample, around three fifths are singletons; the top ten hold roughly 15%. Sequenced material: tumor tissue, taken from a patient whose treatment was nephrectomy without radiotherapy. All receptors come from a man between 60 and 70 years old with renal cell carcinoma.

This clone has just a few counts. This rearrangement joins TRBV5-6 to TRBJ1-4, with TRBD1 matching 7 bases. Germline lookup yields CDR1 SGHDT and CDR2 YYEEEE. Trimming took 2 bases from V and 4 from J; bases not matched to a gene: 2. CDR3 length equals 14 residues. CDR3 sequence reads: CASSFRGSNEKLFF. CDR3 DNA: TGTGCCAGCAGCTTCAGGGGGAGTAATGAAAAACTGTTTTTT.

This chain joins TRBV7-8 and TRBJ2-7; D is perhaps TRBD1 or TRBD2 (5 bases each). The CDR3 is made up of 14 amino acids. V dropped 5 bases and J dropped 0 bases, with 11 bases sitting between them. Looked up from germline, CDR1 is SGHVS and CDR2 is FQNEAQ. Here the CDR3 reads CASSRDESSYEQYF. As DNA, the CDR3 is TGTGCCAGCAGCCGGGACGAAAGCTCCTACGAGCAGTACTTC.

The chain combines TRBV6-5 with TRBJ1-6, with TRBD1 identical over 8 bases. The CDR3 sequence is 15 residues long. Losses at the gene ends were 2 bases for V and 4 bases for J; bases not matched to a gene: 1. The germline V gene encodes CDR1 MNHEY and CDR2 SVGAGI. CDR3 residues: CASSYGTGYNSPLHF. The CDR3 DNA sequence: TGTGCCAGCAGTTACGGGACAGGTTATAATTCACCCCTCCACTTT.

The chain uses TRBV4-1 and TRBJ1-3; 11 nucleotides match TRBD1. With V trimmed by 4 bases and J by 0 bases, 5 bases remained unmatched. CDR3 length: 17 amino acids. Looked up from germline, CDR1 is MGHRA and CDR2 is YSYEKL. CDR3 DNA: TGCGCCAGCAGCCGGACAGGGGGCCCGTCCTCTGGAAACACCATATATTTT. This gives the protein CASSRTGGPSSGNTIYF.

This chain connects TRBV19 to TRBJ2-7; D is ambiguous. V lost 2 bases to trimming and J lost 7 bases, with 9 bases between them. The CDR3 length is 12 residues. The germline V gene has CDR1 LNHDA and CDR2 SQIVND (reference sequence). The CDR3 is CASSIYPGEQYF. The CDR3 nucleotides read TGTGCCAGTAGTATATACCCTGGTGAGCAGTACTTC.

This clone is medium-sized in the sample. CDR3 protein: CASSQTPKYQPQHF. CDR3 coding DNA: TGTGCCAGCAGCCAAACCCCCAAGTATCAGCCCCAGCATTTT. The chain joins TRBV7-2 to TRBJ1-5; the D is unclear. Between the trimmed V and J ends, which lost 5 bases and 5 bases, there was a span of 13 bases. Germline-derived CDR1 and CDR2 are SGHTA and FQGNSA. This CDR3 is built from 14 residues.

By its share, this clone is medium-sized. The chain employs TRBV7-9 and TRBJ2-5; 9 bases fit TRBD2. The CDR3 runs to 15 residues. Germline assignment: CDR1 SEHNR and CDR2 FQNEAQ (reference sequence). J was trimmed by 5 bases and V by 3 bases; bases with no gene match: 7. DNA of the CDR3: TGTGCCAGCAGCTTTAGCGGGGGACCAGGGGAGACCCAGTACTTC. Its protein product is CASSFSGGPGETQYF.

The rearrangement links TRBV29-1 to TRBJ2-5; tentatively, D is TRBD2 (5 bases). The CDR3 runs 12 residues. Germline loops: CDR1 SQVTM, CDR2 ANQGSEA. Trimming removed 6 bases from V and 5 bases from J, with 13 bases in between. The CDR3 reads CSVMEVGETQYF. CDR3 nucleotides: TGCAGCGTCATGGAGGTGGGGGAGACCCAGTACTTC.

The rearrangement joins TRBV15 to TRBJ1-3, with D perhaps matching TRBD1 (5 bases). Germline V gives CDR1 LNHNV, CDR2 YYDKDF (reference sequence). This CDR3 is 17 amino acids long. V was pared by 5 bases and J by 2 bases, with 19 bases between. The CDR3 is CATSSRRGKQAGNTIYF. The CDR3 DNA follows: TGTGCCACCAGCTCACGGCGGGGGAAGCAGGCTGGAAACACCATATATTTT. Drawing the rest from reference TRBV15 and TRBJ1-3, the complete variable domain is DAMVIQNPRYQVTQFGKPVTLSCSQTLNHNVMYWYQQKSSQAPKLLFHYYDKDFNNEADTPDNFQSRRPNTSFCFLDIRSPGLGDTAMYLCATSSRRGKQAGNTIYFGEGSWLTVV.

The rearrangement joins TRBV9 to TRBJ2-7; 13 bases are shared with TRBD2. There are 15 residues in the CDR3. Germline CDR1 and CDR2: SGDLS and YYNGEE. The ends lost 3 bases at V and 6 bases at J; junction bases unmatched: 6. The DNA for the CDR3 is TGTGCCAGCAGCGGGACTAGCGGGAGAGGGGCCGAGCAGTACTTC. This sequence encodes CASSGTSGRGAEQYF.

The rearrangement links TRBV18 to TRBJ2-3; 8 nucleotides align to TRBD2. From germline, CDR1 is KGHSH and CDR2 LQKENI. The trim removed 6 bases at V and 2 bases at J, leaving 19 bases unmatched. The CDR3 sequence is 19 residues long. As DNA, the CDR3 is TGTGCCAGCTCGCCGCCGACTAGCGCCGCAACATTTTACACAGATACGCAGTATTTT. It specifies CASSPPTSAATFYTDTQYF.

The chain has TRBV6-1 and TRBJ1-5, with D maybe TRBD1 (6 bases). Trimming shortened V by 11 bases and J by 6 bases, and 17 bases separated the two germline ends. This CDR3 region has 13 residues. Germline V gene sequence: CDR1 MNHNS, CDR2 SASEGT. This CDR3 reads CAAREDRSQPQHF. CDR3 coding DNA: TGTGCCGCCCGGGAGGACAGATCTCAGCCCCAGCATTTT.

The J gene is TRBJ1-1, the V gene TRBV19; D not resolved. CDR1 and CDR2 (germline): LNHDA, SQIVND (reference sequence). This CDR3 is 12 amino acids long. Trimming took 5 bases from V and 1 from J, leaving 5 bases between them. The CDR3 DNA reads TGTGCCAGTAGTCTGGGGAACACTGAAGCTTTCTTT. Translating it yields CASSLGNTEAFF.

Notes on this clone: The sample holds other DNA sequences that translate to the same CDR3. The chain has TRBV5-4 and TRBJ2-7; TRBD1 or TRBD2 may be the D gene (5 bases each). Trimming removed 2 bases at V and 2 bases at J, with 11 bases between. The CDR3 spans 14 residues. Germline V gene data show CDR1 as SGHNT and CDR2 as YYREEE (reference sequence). For the CDR3, the DNA is TGTGCCAGCAGCTTAGACGGGACGACCTACGAGCAGTACTTC. The encoded protein is CASSLDGTTYEQYF.

The rearrangement links TRBV18 to TRBJ2-1; 9 nucleotides match TRBD2. Germline-derived CDR1 and CDR2 are KGHSH and LQKENI. Trimming took 3 bases from V and 4 from J; bases not matched to a gene: 7. This CDR3 is 16 amino acids long. CDR3 sequence (DNA): TGTGCCAGCTCACCGAGTAGCGGGAGAGGGTACAATGAGCAGTTCTTC. Protein product: CASSPSSGRGYNEQFF.

V and J are TRBV5-1 and TRBJ1-4; D is possibly TRBD1 (5 bases). This CDR3 has 15 residues. Germline V gene sequence: CDR1 SGHRS, CDR2 YFSETQ. V was pared by 4 bases and J by 6 bases, with 16 bases between. The DNA for the CDR3 is TGCGCCAGCAGCCCCGTCGCGGGGCAGGATGAAAAACTGTTTTTT. As protein: CASSPVAGQDEKLFF.

The chain uses TRBV27 and TRBJ2-5; a possible D gene is TRBD2 (6 bases). The CDR3 is 15 residues long. The germline gives CDR1 MNHEY, CDR2 SMNVEV (reference sequence). The ends were cut back, 7 bases at V and 5 bases at J, with 20 bases in the middle. The CDR3, as DNA: TGTGCCAGCATGAAGACTAGAAGTGGAGCCGAGACCCAGTACTTC. This translates into CASMKTRSGAETQYF.

In its sample, this clone was seen once. Here the CDR3 DNA reads TGTGCCAGCAGTTACTCTGGTCATGAGCAGTTCTTC. Translating gives CASSYSGHEQFF. The chain uses TRBV6-6 and TRBJ2-1; unclear D gene. The V and J ends lost 0 bases and 8 bases respectively, with 5 bases between them. The CDR3 is 12 amino acids. From germline, CDR1 is MNHNY and CDR2 SVGAGI (reference sequence).

V is TRBV4-1 and J is TRBJ1-5, with D hard to call. CDR1 MGHRA and CDR2 YSYEKL come from the germline V gene. V was clipped by 5 bases and J by 5 bases, with 10 bases between them. There are 13 residues in the CDR3. This CDR3 reads CASSSRGDQPQHF. The CDR3 nucleotides read TGCGCCAGCAGCTCTCGGGGTGATCAGCCCCAGCATTTT.